This TCR beta chain was sequenced for a study of T cell responses to AZD1222 COVID-19 vaccine. Findings and limits, study-wide: Most donors were white British, females outnumbered males, and clonal diversity was possibly underestimated. Spike-specific TCR breadth and depth rose after two AZD1222 doses.

Points on this clone: The antigen remains undetermined.

Libraries were prepared by immunoSEQ multiplex PCR; TCRdb keeps only in-frame clonotypes and omits some of them. The sample has some 150,000 clones, 80% to 90% seen once. Trimming removed 0 bases from V and 4 bases from J, with 11 bases in between. The CDR3 spans 15 residues. Germline assignment: CDR1 SGDLS and CDR2 YYNGEE. Second doses that came at about 4 or about 12 weeks were put together. The chain links TRBV9 to TRBJ1-3; D not certain. The receptor was isolated from an adult who received the AZD1222 COVID-19 vaccine. Specimen: peripheral blood, collected 28 days after the second AZD1222 dose. CDR3 in amino acids: CASSVDGGSGNTIYF. CDR3 coding DNA: TGTGCCAGCAGCGTAGACGGAGGGTCCGGAAACACCATATATTTT.